Below are 28 T cell receptor beta chains sequenced from a single sample in a study of T cell responses to AZD1222 COVID-19 vaccine. Sequencing used immunoSEQ multiplex PCR; TCRdb keeps in-frame clones, though not all of them. The table records 140,000 or so clones, approximately 89% of them present only once. Material: peripheral blood, obtained 28 days after the second AZD1222 dose. All receptors come from an adult who received the AZD1222 COVID-19 vaccine.

As to this clone: Additional DNA sequences in this sample encode the identical CDR3. This chain uses TRBV20-1 with TRBJ1-2, with no clear D. The length of the CDR3 is 9 residues. Trimming pared 6 bases from V and 6 bases from J, leaving 5 bases between. Germline CDR1 DFQATT, CDR2 SNEGSKA (reference sequence). The chain's CDR3 is CSARNGYTF. The CDR3 DNA sequence: TGCAGTGCCCGGAATGGCTACACCTTC.

The gene calls are TRBV4-3 and TRBJ1-2; D possibly corresponds to TRBD1 (5 bases). The CDR3 contains 14 residues. The V gene's germline CDR1 is LGHNA and CDR2 YSLEER. The germline V and J ends were trimmed by 1 base and 4 bases, with 10 bases remaining between them. CDR3 nucleotides: TGCGCCAGCAGCCAAGCGGGCAGGGTCTATGGCTACACCTTC. This translates into CASSQAGRVYGYTF.

This clone was seen just once. V and J are TRBV4-3 and TRBJ1-2; D not resolved. CDR3 length equals 13 residues. CDR1 is LGHNA, CDR2 YSLEER, per germline. V dropped 1 base and J dropped 5 bases, with 8 bases sitting between them. The CDR3: CASSQGQDYGYTF. Written as DNA, the CDR3 is TGCGCCAGCAGCCAAGGCCAGGATTATGGCTACACCTTC.

This clone has a handful of counts. This rearrangement joins TRBV6-1 to TRBJ1-5; no clear D gene. The CDR3 runs 15 residues. Germline CDR1 reads MNHNS; CDR2 reads SASEGT. The V end lost 2 bases, the J end lost 3 bases, and 11 bases lay between the germline ends. CDR3 sequence reads: CASSELVFPNQPQHF. Written as DNA, the CDR3 is TGTGCCAGCAGTGAATTAGTTTTCCCCAATCAGCCCCAGCATTTT.

V and J are TRBV6-2 or TRBV6-3 and TRBJ1-5, with D possibly being TRBD1 (5 bases). The length of the CDR3 is 16 residues. Trimming took 6 bases from V and 2 from J, leaving 17 bases between them. CDR1 and CDR2 from the germline V gene are MNHEY and SVGEGT. The CDR3 nucleotides read TGTGCCAGCAGCCCTAGAACGGGGCTCGGCAATCAGCCCCAGCATTTT. This codes for CASSPRTGLGNQPQHF.

This chain joins TRBV7-8 and TRBJ2-3; the D call may be TRBD1 or TRBD2 (6 bases each). Germline assignment: CDR1 SGHVS and CDR2 FQNEAQ. The V and J ends lost 2 bases and 6 bases respectively, with 15 bases between them. The CDR3 runs 15 residues. The chain's CDR3 is CASSLQGGGRDTQYF. CDR3 DNA: TGTGCCAGCAGCTTACAAGGAGGGGGACGGGATACGCAGTATTTT.

The V call is TRBV28, the J call TRBJ2-7; tentative D call: TRBD1 (7 bases). Germline V gene data show CDR1 as MDHEN and CDR2 as SYDVKM. The CDR3 totals 15 residues. Trimming took 7 bases from V and 5 from J, leaving 21 bases between them. The CDR3 nucleotides read TGTGCCAGCATCCCAGGGGGGAGTTCGTCCCACGAGCAGTACTTC. Translated: CASIPGGSSSHEQYF.

The rearrangement links TRBV7-2 to TRBJ2-1, with TRBD2 identical over 7 bases. The germline V gene has CDR1 SGHTA and CDR2 FQGNSA. Trimming took 1 base from V and 3 from J; bases not matched to a gene: 3. The CDR3 has 15 residues. The CDR3 DNA reads TGTGCCAGCAGCTTAGTGTCTAGCGGCTACAATGAGCAGTTCTTC. It is translated as CASSLVSSGYNEQFF.

The chain couples TRBV5-6 to TRBJ2-1, with D perhaps TRBD2 (5 bases). The CDR3 totals 15 residues. CDR1 SGHDT and CDR2 YYEEEE come from the germline V gene. The V and J ends lost 3 bases and 3 bases respectively, with 13 bases between them. CDR3 residues: CASSSRVRDYNEQFF. The CDR3, as DNA: TGTGCCAGCAGCTCCAGAGTACGGGACTACAATGAGCAGTTCTTC.

The gene calls are TRBV4-3 and TRBJ2-1, with 8 bases lining up with TRBD2. With V trimmed by 0 bases and J by 7 bases, 11 bases remained unmatched. The CDR3 runs to 17 residues. CDR1 is LGHNA, CDR2 YSLEER, per germline. CDR3 coding DNA: TGCGCCAGCAGCCAAGATTCCCCCGGGAGGGCCGGGAATGAGCAGTTCTTC. This codes for CASSQDSPGRAGNEQFF.

The rearrangement links TRBV5-6 to TRBJ1-1, with D possibly being TRBD1 (6 bases). This CDR3 contains 14 residues. Trimming cost V 3 bases and J 1 base, with 10 bases left between them. Germline loops: CDR1 SGHDT, CDR2 YYEEEE. CDR3 in DNA: TGTGCCAGCAGCTACCCGGACAGGAACACTGAAGCTTTCTTT. Amino acids: CASSYPDRNTEAFF.

The chain uses TRBV19 and TRBJ2-1, with 8 bases aligning to TRBD2. With 6 bases clipped from V and 0 bases from J, the junction kept 10 bases outside the gene matches. This CDR3 comprises 17 residues. From germline, CDR1 is LNHDA and CDR2 SQIVND (reference sequence). The CDR3 sequence is CASSKGVSGISYNEQFF. The CDR3 coding sequence is TGTGCCAGTAGCAAAGGGGTTAGCGGGATCTCCTACAATGAGCAGTTCTTC. The entire variable domain, with the rest obtained from reference TRBV19 and TRBJ2-1, is as follows: DGGITQSPKYLFRKEGQNVTLSCEQNLNHDAMYWYRQDPGQGLRLIYYSQIVNDFQKGDIAEGYSVSREKKESFPLTVTSAQKNPTAFYLCASSKGVSGISYNEQFFGPGTRLTVL.

This rearrangement joins TRBV19 to TRBJ2-3; D gene uncertain. The CDR3 contains 14 residues. V shed 5 bases and J shed 1 base, with 10 bases lying between them. Germline loops: CDR1 LNHDA, CDR2 SQIVND (reference sequence). The CDR3 sequence: CASSLAPGTDTQYF. The CDR3 nucleotides read TGTGCCAGTAGTCTTGCCCCCGGCACAGATACGCAGTATTTT.

The J gene is TRBJ2-1, the V gene TRBV14, with D perhaps matching TRBD1 (5 bases). The CDR3 consists of 14 residues. V was clipped by 2 bases and J by 4 bases, with 9 bases between them. CDR1 and CDR2 from the germline V gene are SGHDN and FVKESK. The CDR3 DNA follows: TGTGCCAGCAGCCAAAACAACAGGTACAATGAGCAGTTCTTC. Translated: CASSQNNRYNEQFF.

The chain recombines TRBV27 with TRBJ1-5; D is undetermined. This CDR3 is 15 amino acids long. The germline V gene has CDR1 MNHEY and CDR2 SMNVEV (reference sequence). Trimming stripped 7 bases from V and 7 bases from J, with 20 bases between. CDR3 in DNA: TGTGCCAGCACGTGTACGGGTGGTTCCTGCCAGCCCCAGCATTTT. It yields the protein CASTCTGGSCQPQHF.

This chain connects TRBV5-4 to TRBJ1-2; 10 bases align to TRBD1. Germline V gene lookup returns CDR1 SGHNT and CDR2 YYREEE (reference sequence). The CDR3 runs to 16 residues. V was clipped by 5 bases and J by 8 bases; unmatched bases: 15. The CDR3 reads CASRQDRGATFWGYTF. Written as DNA, the CDR3 is TGTGCCAGCAGACAGGACAGGGGGGCTACGTTTTGGGGCTACACCTTC.

The chain employs TRBV5-4 and TRBJ1-1; D is unclear. The V end lost 3 bases, the J end lost 0 bases, and 6 bases lay between the germline ends. The CDR3 extends over 13 amino acids. The germline CDR1 and CDR2 sequences are SGHNT and YYREEE (reference sequence). The CDR3 sequence: CASSSSMNTEAFF. CDR3 coding DNA: TGTGCCAGCAGCTCTTCCATGAACACTGAAGCTTTCTTT. The entire variable domain, with the rest obtained from reference TRBV5-4 and TRBJ1-1, is as follows: ETGVTQSPTHLIKTRGQQVTLRCSSQSGHNTVSWYQQALGQGPQFIFQYYREEENGRGNFPPRFSGLQFPNYSSELNVNALELDDSALYLCASSSSMNTEAFFGQGTRLTVV.

The chain couples TRBV28 to TRBJ2-7; no reliable D call. Deletions cut 1 base from V and 0 bases from J, with 19 bases between. The V gene's germline CDR1 is MDHEN and CDR2 SYDVKM. The CDR3 runs to 18 residues. The CDR3 region is CASSLSTKQQESSYEQYF. CDR3 in DNA: TGTGCCAGCAGTTTATCAACGAAGCAGCAGGAGAGCTCCTACGAGCAGTACTTC.

V gene TRBV6-6 combines with J gene TRBJ1-2; no definite D call. CDR1 and CDR2 from the germline V gene are MNHNY and SVGAGI (reference sequence). V was clipped by 7 bases and J by 6 bases, with 12 bases between them. The CDR3 is 12 residues long. The DNA for the CDR3 is TGTGCCAGCACCGAAGACCTTGATGGCTACACCTTC. Translation: CASTEDLDGYTF.

This clone has just one count. This chain uses TRBV25-1 with TRBJ1-1, with D maybe TRBD1 (5 bases). CDR1 and CDR2 from the germline V gene are MGHDK and SYGVNS. Trimming left V 5 bases short and J 2 bases short, with 12 bases between. This CDR3 is built from 14 residues. CDR3 in amino acids: CASSFVTGNTEAFF. In nucleotides, the CDR3 is TGTGCCAGCAGTTTCGTCACAGGAAACACTGAAGCTTTCTTT.

This clone was seen a single time. The chain uses TRBV2 and TRBJ2-3; 9 nucleotides line up with TRBD1. With V trimmed by 2 bases and J by 2 bases, 2 bases remained unmatched. There are 15 residues in the CDR3. Germline CDR1 reads SNHLY; CDR2 reads FYNNEI. DNA of the CDR3: TGTGCCAGCAGTGAAAGGACAGGGGTCACAGATACGCAGTATTTT. It is translated as CASSERTGVTDTQYF.

The chain recombines TRBV7-6 with TRBJ2-5; no clear D. The CDR3 contains 13 residues. Between the trimmed V and J ends, which lost 2 bases and 5 bases, there was a span of 9 bases. Germline V gives CDR1 SGHVS, CDR2 FNYEAQ. The CDR3: CASSLMAVETQYF. CDR3 in DNA: TGTGCCAGCAGCTTAATGGCGGTGGAGACCCAGTACTTC.

The chain carries TRBV11-2 and TRBJ2-7, with D possibly TRBD1 on 5 matching bases. Deletions cut 1 base from V and 5 bases from J, with 12 bases between. The CDR3 is made up of 14 amino acids. The V gene's germline CDR1 is SGHAT and CDR2 FQNNGV. CDR3 protein: CASSLVQGRNEQYF. CDR3 in DNA: TGTGCCAGCAGCTTAGTGCAGGGTAGAAACGAGCAGTACTTC. The full variable domain, in which reference TRBV11-2 and TRBJ2-7 provide the parts outside the CDR3, is EAGVAQSPRYKIIEKRQSVAFWCNPISGHATLYWYQQILGQGPKLLIQFQNNGVVDDSQLPKDRFSAERLKGVDSTLKIQPAKLEDSAVYLCASSLVQGRNEQYFGPGTRLTVT.

V and J are TRBV2 and TRBJ2-2; D assignment may be TRBD1 or TRBD2 (6 bases each). The germline V gene has CDR1 SNHLY and CDR2 FYNNEI. Trimming shortened V by 7 bases and J by 3 bases, and 12 bases separated the two germline ends. CDR3 length: 14 amino acids. CDR3 in DNA: TGTGCCAGCAATGGGGGGCAGGACACCGGGGAGCTGTTTTTT. It translates to CASNGGQDTGELFF.

CDR3 residues: CASSPQTGSYEQYF. The CDR3 coding sequence is TGTGCCAGCAGCCCTCAGACAGGGTCCTACGAGCAGTACTTC. This chain connects TRBV11-2 to TRBJ2-7; the match to TRBD1 covers 7 bases. This CDR3 comprises 14 residues. With 5 bases clipped from V and 1 base from J, the junction kept 5 bases outside the gene matches. The germline V gene has CDR1 SGHAT and CDR2 FQNNGV. Full variable domain (remainder filled in from reference TRBV11-2 and TRBJ2-7): EAGVAQSPRYKIIEKRQSVAFWCNPISGHATLYWYQQILGQGPKLLIQFQNNGVVDDSQLPKDRFSAERLKGVDSTLKIQPAKLEDSAVYLCASSPQTGSYEQYFGPGTRLTVT.

CDR3 region: CASSNTGFRNEQFF. The CDR3 coding sequence is TGTGCCAGCAGCAACACAGGGTTTCGGAATGAGCAGTTCTTC. This rearrangement joins TRBV28 to TRBJ2-1; perhaps TRBD1 as D (6 bases). Trimming stripped 6 bases from V and 7 bases from J, with 16 bases between. The V gene's germline CDR1 is MDHEN and CDR2 SYDVKM. CDR3 size: 14 residues. The whole variable domain, remainder taken from reference TRBV28 and TRBJ2-1, is DVKVTQSSRYLVKRTGEKVFLECVQDMDHENMFWYRQDPGLGLRLIYFSYDVKMKEKGDIPEGYSVSREKKERFSLILESASTNQTSMYLCASSNTGFRNEQFFGPGTRLTVL.

The V gene is TRBV12-3 or TRBV12-4, the J gene TRBJ1-1; 7 nucleotides align to TRBD1. The CDR3 loop spans 13 amino acids. With V trimmed by 6 bases and J by 5 bases, 6 bases remained unmatched. The CDR3 reads CASSRQGRTEAFF. In DNA form, the CDR3 reads TGTGCCAGCAGCCGACAGGGTCGGACTGAAGCTTTCTTT.

This sequence joins TRBV9 and TRBJ1-6; 9 nucleotides align to TRBD1. The germline V gene encodes CDR1 SGDLS and CDR2 YYNGEE. With V trimmed by 4 bases and J by 1 base, 3 bases remained unmatched. This CDR3 is 16 amino acids long. The CDR3 spells CASSSQGASYNSPLHF. CDR3 sequence (DNA): TGTGCCAGCAGCTCACAGGGGGCATCCTATAATTCACCCCTCCACTTT.